Listed below are T cell receptor beta chains from one sample, sequenced in a study of cytomegalovirus exposure and HLA in healthy donors. Profiling relied on immunoSEQ multiplex PCR, and the TCRdb table lists in-frame clones only, not all of them. The sample contains 100,000 to 150,000 clones, around 77% of which appear only once. Sequenced: PBMCs. The receptors shown here come from a woman aged 55-70 years in good health and CMV-seronegative. Each CDR3 is given with its conserved first and last residue. The D gene is left open where the match is weak. Only some rows state a clone size, as once, few, many or a class for expanded clones.

abundance: once; v_gene: TRBV10-3; d_gene: TRBD2; j_gene: TRBJ2-3; CDR3aa: CAISETGLAGATDTQYF; CDR3nt: TGTGCCATCAGTGAGACCGGACTAGCGGGAGCTACAGATACGCAGTATTTT
abundance: -; v_gene: TRBV6-1; d_gene: TRBD1; j_gene: TRBJ1-3; CDR3aa: CASSEMFRAGGLSGNTIYF; CDR3nt: TGTGCCAGCAGTGAAATGTTTAGGGCAGGGGGCCTCTCTGGAAACACCATATATTTT
abundance: -; v_gene: TRBV28; d_gene: -; j_gene: TRBJ1-3; CDR3aa: CASSLGGGRGNTIYF; CDR3nt: TGTGCCAGCAGTTTAGGGGGGGGCCGCGGAAACACCATATATTTT
abundance: -; v_gene: TRBV18; d_gene: -; j_gene: TRBJ2-5; CDR3aa: CASSPLLPGQETQYF; CDR3nt: TGTGCCAGCTCACCACTTCTGCCAGGACAAGAGACCCAGTACTTC
abundance: -; v_gene: TRBV6-1; d_gene: TRBD1; j_gene: TRBJ1-5; CDR3aa: CASSEIIASGQGKQPQHF; CDR3nt: TGTGCCAGCAGTGAAATTATTGCGTCGGGACAGGGGAAACAGCCCCAGCATTTT
abundance: -; v_gene: TRBV2; d_gene: -; j_gene: TRBJ1-5; CDR3aa: CASSGRGNNQPQHF; CDR3nt: TGTGCCAGCAGCGGACGGGGTAACAATCAGCCCCAGCATTTT
abundance: -; v_gene: TRBV7-7; d_gene: -; j_gene: TRBJ2-7; CDR3aa: CASSLVQYEQYF; CDR3nt: TGTGCTAGCAGCTTAGTACAGTACGAGCAGTACTTC
abundance: few; v_gene: TRBV5-1; d_gene: -; j_gene: TRBJ1-2; CDR3aa: CASSLTGSGYGYTF; CDR3nt: TGCGCCAGCAGCTTGACAGGGTCTGGCTATGGCTACACCTTC
abundance: -; v_gene: TRBV5-1; d_gene: TRBD1; j_gene: TRBJ1-3; CDR3aa: CASSALTGASSGNTIYF; CDR3nt: TGCGCCAGCAGCGCTCTGACAGGGGCCTCCTCTGGAAACACCATATATTTT
abundance: -; v_gene: TRBV7-8; d_gene: -; j_gene: TRBJ1-2; CDR3aa: CASSLGFTGDYGYTF; CDR3nt: TGTGCCAGCAGCTTAGGTTTTACGGGGGACTATGGCTACACCTTC
abundance: -; v_gene: TRBV5-1; d_gene: -; j_gene: TRBJ2-3; CDR3aa: CASSPGRGPIDTQYF; CDR3nt: TGCGCCAGCAGCCCCGGGAGGGGGCCTATAGATACGCAGTATTTT
abundance: once; v_gene: TRBV27; d_gene: TRBD1; j_gene: TRBJ1-6; CDR3aa: CASSSIYPSGTANSPLHF; CDR3nt: TGTGCCAGCAGTTCCATATATCCATCCGGGACAGCGAATTCACCCCTCCACTTT
abundance: -; v_gene: TRBV7-9; d_gene: -; j_gene: TRBJ2-6; CDR3aa: CASSLVRGMAGANVLTF; CDR3nt: TGTGCCAGCAGCTTGGTAAGGGGCATGGCCGGGGCCAACGTCCTGACTTTC
abundance: -; v_gene: TRBV6-6; d_gene: -; j_gene: TRBJ1-2; CDR3aa: CASSYGNRVWGKGYTF; CDR3nt: TGTGCCAGCAGTTACGGGAACAGGGTGTGGGGCAAGGGCTACACCTTC
abundance: -; v_gene: TRBV27; d_gene: TRBD2; j_gene: TRBJ2-5; CDR3aa: CASSYSGAQETQYF; CDR3nt: TGTGCCAGCAGCTATAGCGGGGCTCAAGAGACCCAGTACTTC
abundance: -; v_gene: TRBV5-4; d_gene: TRBD2; j_gene: TRBJ2-5; CDR3aa: CASSPPGLRVETQYF; CDR3nt: TGTGCCAGCAGCCCACCGGGACTAAGGGTGGAGACCCAGTACTTC
abundance: -; v_gene: TRBV19; d_gene: -; j_gene: TRBJ2-2; CDR3aa: CASSPTRQIIPTGELFF; CDR3nt: TGTGCCAGTAGTCCCACAAGACAGATTATACCCACCGGGGAGCTGTTTTTT
abundance: few; v_gene: TRBV5-6; d_gene: TRBD1; j_gene: TRBJ1-5; CDR3aa: CASSRDRQRGNQPQHF; CDR3nt: TGTGCCAGCAGCAGGGACAGGCAGAGAGGCAATCAGCCCCAGCATTTT
abundance: -; v_gene: TRBV19; d_gene: -; j_gene: TRBJ1-2; CDR3aa: CASSGGVGYGYTF; CDR3nt: TGTGCCAGTAGCGGCGGGGTAGGGTATGGCTACACCTTC
abundance: once; v_gene: TRBV5-6; d_gene: TRBD2; j_gene: TRBJ2-7; CDR3aa: CASTFGGLGNEQYF; CDR3nt: TGTGCCAGCACCTTTGGCGGACTAGGGAACGAGCAGTACTTC
abundance: -; v_gene: TRBV28; d_gene: -; j_gene: TRBJ1-4; CDR3aa: CASSSPGATNEKLFF; CDR3nt: TGTGCCAGCAGTTCTCCGGGGGCAACTAATGAAAAACTGTTTTTT
abundance: few; v_gene: TRBV6-1; d_gene: -; j_gene: TRBJ2-7; CDR3aa: CASSEASNSYEQYF; CDR3nt: TGTGCCAGCAGTGAAGCAAGCAATTCCTACGAGCAGTACTTC
abundance: -; v_gene: TRBV5-1; d_gene: TRBD1; j_gene: TRBJ2-5; CDR3aa: CASSLVDGRGIQTQYF; CDR3nt: TGCGCCAGCAGCTTGGTAGACGGCAGGGGGATTCAGACCCAGTACTTC
abundance: few; v_gene: TRBV28; d_gene: -; j_gene: TRBJ1-6; CDR3aa: CASSSGQISNSPLHF; CDR3nt: TGTGCCAGCAGTTCAGGACAGATCTCAAATTCACCCCTCCACTTT
abundance: -; v_gene: TRBV30; d_gene: TRBD1; j_gene: TRBJ1-2; CDR3aa: CAWIRDRVTGYTF; CDR3nt: TGTGCCTGGATCCGGGACAGGGTCACGGGCTACACCTTC
abundance: -; v_gene: TRBV10-2; d_gene: -; j_gene: TRBJ2-1; CDR3aa: CASTPPSNEQFF; CDR3nt: TGCGCCAGCACCCCCCCCAGCAATGAGCAGTTCTTC
abundance: -; v_gene: TRBV5-1; d_gene: -; j_gene: TRBJ2-7; CDR3aa: CASSFTWSSYEQYF; CDR3nt: TGCGCCAGCAGCTTTACCTGGAGCTCCTACGAGCAGTACTTC
abundance: few; v_gene: TRBV5-6; d_gene: -; j_gene: TRBJ2-5; CDR3aa: CASSLEVTGETQYF; CDR3nt: TGTGCCAGCAGCTTGGAGGTCACCGGGGAGACCCAGTACTTC
abundance: once; v_gene: TRBV21-1; d_gene: -; j_gene: TRBJ2-1; CDR3aa: CASSKARTVGYNEQFF; CDR3nt: TGTGCCAGCAGCAAAGCTCGGACAGTGGGCTACAATGAGCAGTTCTTC